A single T cell receptor beta chain is shown here with its context. Treatment: oral pan-JAK inhibitor, 5-10 mg twice daily. This sample was taken from a study of CD8+ T cells in alopecia areata. RNA was extracted and reverse transcribed into cDNA as the sequencing template. Clones were read by immunoSEQ multiplex PCR, and TCRdb kept only the in-frame ones, dropping some. The data contain roughly 180,000 clones, approximately 50% of them singletons. This CDR3 spans 14 amino acids. Trimming cost V 0 bases and J 8 bases; bases outside gene matches: 5. CDR1 and CDR2 from the germline V gene are SGHDT and YYEEEE.

The TCR comes from a human donor with alopecia areata. V and J are TRBV5-6 and TRBJ2-1; 7 nucleotides line up with TRBD2. This specimen consisted of CD8+ T cells sorted from blood, obtained at roughly week 53, from a patient treated with tofacitinib. The CDR3, as DNA: TGTGCCAGCAGCTTGGGACTAGCAGTCCATGAGCAGTTCTTC. Amino acids: CASSLGLAVHEQFF. The variable domain in full, with the rest retrieved from reference TRBV5-6 and TRBJ2-1, is DAGVTQSPTHLIKTRGQQVTLRCSPKSGHDTVSWYQQALGQGPQFIFQYYEEEERQRGNFPDRFSGHQFPNYSSELNVNALLLGDSALYLCASSLGLAVHEQFFGPGTRLTVL.